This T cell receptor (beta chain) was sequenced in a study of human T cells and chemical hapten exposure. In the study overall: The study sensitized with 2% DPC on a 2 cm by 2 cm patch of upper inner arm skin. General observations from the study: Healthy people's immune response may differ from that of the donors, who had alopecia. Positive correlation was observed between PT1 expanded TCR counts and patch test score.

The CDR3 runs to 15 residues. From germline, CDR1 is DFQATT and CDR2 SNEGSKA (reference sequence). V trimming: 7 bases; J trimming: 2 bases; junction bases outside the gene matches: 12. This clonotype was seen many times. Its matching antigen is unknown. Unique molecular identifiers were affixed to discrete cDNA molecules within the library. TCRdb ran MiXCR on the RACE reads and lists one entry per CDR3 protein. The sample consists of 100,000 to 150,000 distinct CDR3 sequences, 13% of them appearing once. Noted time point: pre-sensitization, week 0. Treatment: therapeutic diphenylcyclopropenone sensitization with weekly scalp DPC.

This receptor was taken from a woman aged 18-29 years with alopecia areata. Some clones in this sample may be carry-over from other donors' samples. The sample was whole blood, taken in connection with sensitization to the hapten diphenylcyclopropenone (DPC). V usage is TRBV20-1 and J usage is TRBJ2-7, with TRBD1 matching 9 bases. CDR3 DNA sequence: TGCAGTGTACGAAAGGTGGGACAGGGTGCCTACGAGCAGTACTTC. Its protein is CSVRKVGQGAYEQYF.